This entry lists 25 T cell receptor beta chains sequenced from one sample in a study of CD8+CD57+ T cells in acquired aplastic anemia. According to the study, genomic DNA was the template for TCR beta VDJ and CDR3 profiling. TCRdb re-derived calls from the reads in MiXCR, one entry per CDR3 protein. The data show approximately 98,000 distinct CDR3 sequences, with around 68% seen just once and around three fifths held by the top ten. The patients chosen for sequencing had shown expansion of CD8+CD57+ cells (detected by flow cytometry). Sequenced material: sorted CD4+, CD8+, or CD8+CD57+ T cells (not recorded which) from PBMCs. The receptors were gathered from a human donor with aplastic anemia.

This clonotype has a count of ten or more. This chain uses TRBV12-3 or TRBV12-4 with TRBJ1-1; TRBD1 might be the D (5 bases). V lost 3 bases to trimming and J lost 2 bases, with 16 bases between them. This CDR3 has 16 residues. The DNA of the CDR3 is TGTGCCAGCAGTTTTTTTCCAGGGACCGTTAACACTGAAGCTTTCTTT. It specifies CASSFFPGTVNTEAFF.

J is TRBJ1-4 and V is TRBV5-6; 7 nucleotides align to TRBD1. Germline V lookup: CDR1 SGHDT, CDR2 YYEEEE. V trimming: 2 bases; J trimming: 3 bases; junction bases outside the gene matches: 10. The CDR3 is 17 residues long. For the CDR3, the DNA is TGTGCCAGCAGCTTACGGCTACGGGGACAGTCTAATGAAAAACTGTTTTTT. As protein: CASSLRLRGQSNEKLFF.

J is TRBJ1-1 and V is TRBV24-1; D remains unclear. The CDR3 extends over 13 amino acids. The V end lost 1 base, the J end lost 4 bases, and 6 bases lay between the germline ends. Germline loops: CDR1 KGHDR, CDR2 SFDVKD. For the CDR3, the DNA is TGTGCCACCAGTGATTTTTCCGGCACTGAAGCTTTCTTT. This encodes CATSDFSGTEAFF.

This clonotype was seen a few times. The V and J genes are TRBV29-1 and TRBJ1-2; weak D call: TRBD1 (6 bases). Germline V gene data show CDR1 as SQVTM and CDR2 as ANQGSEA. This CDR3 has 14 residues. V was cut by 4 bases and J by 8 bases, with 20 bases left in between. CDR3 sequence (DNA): TGCAGCGTTGGTAGTGAGACAGGCCGCGGGGGCTACACCTTC. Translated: CSVGSETGRGGYTF. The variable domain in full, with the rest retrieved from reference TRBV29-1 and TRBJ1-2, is SAVISQKPSRDICQRGTSLTIQCQVDSQVTMMFWYRQQPGQSLTLIATANQGSEATYESGFVIDKFPISRPNLTFSTLTVSNMSPEDSSIYLCSVGSETGRGGYTFGSGTRLTVV.

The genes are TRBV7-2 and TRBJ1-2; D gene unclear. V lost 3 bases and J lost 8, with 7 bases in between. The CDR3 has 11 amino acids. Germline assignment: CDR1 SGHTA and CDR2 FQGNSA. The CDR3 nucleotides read TGTGCCAGCAGCTTTTCGTGGGGCTACACCTTC. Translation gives CASSFSWGYTF.

The CDR3 DNA reads TGCGCCAGCAGATACGGATTCGGGGAGCTGTTTTTT. It translates to CASRYGFGELFF. The V call is TRBV10-2, the J call TRBJ2-2; D remains ambiguous. The CDR3 length is 12 residues. V was pared by 6 bases and J by 7 bases, with 9 bases between. CDR1 and CDR2 (germline): WSHSY, SAAADI.

CDR3 loop: CASGQGLGQPQHF. In nucleotides, the CDR3 is TGTGCCTCGGGACAGGGGCTGGGTCAGCCCCAGCATTTT. The J gene is TRBJ1-5, the V gene TRBV10-3; TRBD1 matches at 10 bases. The junction had 7 bases not matched to a gene; V was cut back by 11 bases and J by 6 bases. Germline CDR1 ENHRY, CDR2 SYGVKD. The CDR3 consists of 13 residues.

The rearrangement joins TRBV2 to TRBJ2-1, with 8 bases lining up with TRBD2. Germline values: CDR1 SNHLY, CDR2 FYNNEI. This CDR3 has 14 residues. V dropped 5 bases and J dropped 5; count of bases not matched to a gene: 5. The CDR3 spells CASSPGGANNEQFF. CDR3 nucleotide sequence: TGTGCCAGCAGTCCCGGGGGGGCGAACAATGAGCAGTTCTTC.

The CDR3 nucleotides are TGTGCCAGCAGCGTAGCTACGGGGGGAGATACGCAGTATTTT. Translating it yields CASSVATGGDTQYF. The chain links TRBV9 to TRBJ2-3, with 7 bases lining up with TRBD2. Germline CDR1 reads SGDLS; CDR2 reads YYNGEE. The CDR3 loop spans 14 amino acids. Trimming cost V 0 bases and J 5 bases; bases outside gene matches: 3.

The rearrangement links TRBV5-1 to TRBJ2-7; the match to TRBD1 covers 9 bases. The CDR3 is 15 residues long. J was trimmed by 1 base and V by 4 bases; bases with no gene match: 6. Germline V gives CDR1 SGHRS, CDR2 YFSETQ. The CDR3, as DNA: TGCGCCAGCAGCCCGACAGGGGGTCCTTCCTACGAGCAGTACTTC. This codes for CASSPTGGPSYEQYF.

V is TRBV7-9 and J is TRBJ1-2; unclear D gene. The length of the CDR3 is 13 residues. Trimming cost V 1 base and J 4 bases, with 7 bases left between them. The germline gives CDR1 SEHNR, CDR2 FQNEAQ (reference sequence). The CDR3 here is CASSLGNFYGYTF. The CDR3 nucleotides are TGTGCCAGCAGCTTAGGAAACTTCTATGGCTACACCTTC.

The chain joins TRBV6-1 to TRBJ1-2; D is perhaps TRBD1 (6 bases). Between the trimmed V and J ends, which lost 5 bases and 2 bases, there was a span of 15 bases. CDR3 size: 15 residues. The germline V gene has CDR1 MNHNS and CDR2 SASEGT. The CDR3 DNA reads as TGTGCCAGCAGTACCCTTGGACAGCTCAACTATGGCTACACCTTC. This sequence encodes CASSTLGQLNYGYTF.

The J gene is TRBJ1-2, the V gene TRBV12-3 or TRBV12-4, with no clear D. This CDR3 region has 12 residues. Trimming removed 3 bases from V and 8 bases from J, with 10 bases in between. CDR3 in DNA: TGTGCCAGCAGTTTTATGAGAGGCGGCTACACCTTC. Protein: CASSFMRGGYTF.

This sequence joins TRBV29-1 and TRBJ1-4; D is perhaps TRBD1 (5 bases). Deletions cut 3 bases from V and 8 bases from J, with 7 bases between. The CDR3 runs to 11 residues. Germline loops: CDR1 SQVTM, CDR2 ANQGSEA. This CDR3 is CSVEDTEKLFF. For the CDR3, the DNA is TGCAGCGTTGAGGACACGGAAAAACTGTTTTTT.

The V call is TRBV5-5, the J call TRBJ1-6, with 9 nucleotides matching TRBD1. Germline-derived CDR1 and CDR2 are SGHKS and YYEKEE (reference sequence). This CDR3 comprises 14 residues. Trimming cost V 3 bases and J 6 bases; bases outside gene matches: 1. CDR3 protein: CASSSDRGNSPLHF. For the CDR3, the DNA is TGTGCCAGCAGCTCGGACAGGGGTAATTCACCCCTCCACTTT.

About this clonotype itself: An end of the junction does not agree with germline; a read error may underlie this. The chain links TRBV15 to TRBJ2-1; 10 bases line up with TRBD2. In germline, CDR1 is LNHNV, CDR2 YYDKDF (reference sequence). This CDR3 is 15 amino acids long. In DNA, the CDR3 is TGTGCCACCTGCACGCGGACTAGCGGAGACAATGAGCAGCTCTTC. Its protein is CATCTRTSGDNEQLF.

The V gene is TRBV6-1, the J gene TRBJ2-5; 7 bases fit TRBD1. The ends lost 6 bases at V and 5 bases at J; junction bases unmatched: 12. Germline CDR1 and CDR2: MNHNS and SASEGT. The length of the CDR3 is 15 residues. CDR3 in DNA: TGTGCCAGCAGGCTGGACAGGTTTGGTTCGGAGACCCAGTACTTC. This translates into CASRLDRFGSETQYF.

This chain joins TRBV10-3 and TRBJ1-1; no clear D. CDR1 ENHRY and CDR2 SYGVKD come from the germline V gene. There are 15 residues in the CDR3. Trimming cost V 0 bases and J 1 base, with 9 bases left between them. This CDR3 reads CAISESSGQNTEAFF. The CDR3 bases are TGTGCCATCAGTGAGTCGTCGGGTCAGAACACTGAAGCTTTCTTT.

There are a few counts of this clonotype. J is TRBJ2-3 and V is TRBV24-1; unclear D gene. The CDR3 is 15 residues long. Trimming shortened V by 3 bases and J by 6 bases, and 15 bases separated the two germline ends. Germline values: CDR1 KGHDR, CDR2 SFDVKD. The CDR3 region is CATSDRHSLGDTQYF. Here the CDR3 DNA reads TGTGCCACCAGTGATCGGCACTCGCTAGGTGATACGCAGTATTTT.

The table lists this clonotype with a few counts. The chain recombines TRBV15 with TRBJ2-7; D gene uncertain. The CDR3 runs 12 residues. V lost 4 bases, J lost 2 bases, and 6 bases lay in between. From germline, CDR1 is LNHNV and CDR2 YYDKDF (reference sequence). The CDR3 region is CATSMNPYEQYF. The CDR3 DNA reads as TGTGCCACCAGCATGAACCCCTACGAGCAGTACTTC.

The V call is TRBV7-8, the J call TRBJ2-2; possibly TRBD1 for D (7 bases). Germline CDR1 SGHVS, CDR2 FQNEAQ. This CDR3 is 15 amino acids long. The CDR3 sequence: CARDFGRGDTGELFF. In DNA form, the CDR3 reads TGTGCTAGAGATTTTGGCAGGGGGGACACCGGGGAGCTGTTTTTT.

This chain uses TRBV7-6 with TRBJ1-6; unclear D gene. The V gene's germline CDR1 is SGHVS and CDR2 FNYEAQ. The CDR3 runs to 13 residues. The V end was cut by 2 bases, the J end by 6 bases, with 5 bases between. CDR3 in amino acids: CASSLMTNSPLHF. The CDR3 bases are TGTGCCAGCAGCTTAATGACTAATTCACCCCTCCACTTT. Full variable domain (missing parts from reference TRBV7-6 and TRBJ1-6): GAGVSQSPRYKVTKRGQDVALRCDPISGHVSLYWYRQALGQGPEFLTYFNYEAQQDKSGLPNDRFSAERPEGSISTLTIQRTEQRDSAMYRCASSLMTNSPLHFGNGTRLTVT.

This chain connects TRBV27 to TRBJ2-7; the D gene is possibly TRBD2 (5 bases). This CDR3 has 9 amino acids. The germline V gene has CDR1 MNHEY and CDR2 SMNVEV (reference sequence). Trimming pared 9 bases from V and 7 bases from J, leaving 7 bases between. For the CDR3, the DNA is TGTGCCAGTGGGGAGGAGCAGTACTTC. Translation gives CASGEEQYF.

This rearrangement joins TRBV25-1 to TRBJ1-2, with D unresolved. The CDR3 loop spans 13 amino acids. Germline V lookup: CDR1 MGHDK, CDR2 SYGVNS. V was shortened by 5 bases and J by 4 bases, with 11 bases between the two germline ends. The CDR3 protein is CASSKALGYGYTF. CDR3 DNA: TGTGCCAGCAGTAAGGCTCTCGGCTATGGCTACACCTTC.

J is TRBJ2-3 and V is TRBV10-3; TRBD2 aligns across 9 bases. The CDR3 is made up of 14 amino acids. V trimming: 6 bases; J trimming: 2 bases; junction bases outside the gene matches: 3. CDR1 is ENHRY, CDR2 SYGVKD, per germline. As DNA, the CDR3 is TGTGCCATCAGATTAGCGGGGGACACAGATACGCAGTATTTT. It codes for CAIRLAGDTDTQYF.